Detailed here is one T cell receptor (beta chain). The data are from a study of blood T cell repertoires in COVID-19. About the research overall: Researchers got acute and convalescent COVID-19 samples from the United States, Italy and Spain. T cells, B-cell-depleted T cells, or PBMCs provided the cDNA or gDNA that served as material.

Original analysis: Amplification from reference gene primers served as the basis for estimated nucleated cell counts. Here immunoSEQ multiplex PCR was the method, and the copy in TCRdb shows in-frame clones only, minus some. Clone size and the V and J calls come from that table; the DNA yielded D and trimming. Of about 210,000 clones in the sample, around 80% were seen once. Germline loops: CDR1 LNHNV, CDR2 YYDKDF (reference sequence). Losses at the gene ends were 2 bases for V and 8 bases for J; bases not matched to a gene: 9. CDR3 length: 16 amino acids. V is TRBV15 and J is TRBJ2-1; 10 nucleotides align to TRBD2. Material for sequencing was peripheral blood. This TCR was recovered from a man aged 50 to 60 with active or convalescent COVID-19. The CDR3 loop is CATSRRIAGGRDEQFF. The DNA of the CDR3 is TGTGCCACCAGCAGACGAATAGCGGGGGGCCGGGATGAGCAGTTCTTC.